Following are 21 T cell receptor beta chains from one sample sequenced in a study of cytomegalovirus exposure and HLA in healthy donors. In the PCR, 60 Vbeta and 13 Jbeta primers were used. The repertoire was sequenced with immunoSEQ multiplex PCR; TCRdb's copy has only in-frame clones and lacks some. The sample has some 150,000 clones, 70% to 80% seen once. Sequenced input: PBMCs. All receptors come from a female donor in good health and CMV-seronegative.

This chain links TRBV7-9 with TRBJ2-7; D is possibly TRBD2 (5 bases). This CDR3 region has 14 residues. With 1 base removed from V and 2 bases from J, the gap between germline ends came to 9 bases. Germline CDR1 SEHNR, CDR2 FQNEAQ (reference sequence). The CDR3 region has the DNA TGTGCCAGCAGCTTAGGCGGGCAACCCTACGAGCAGTACTTC. Translated, it gives CASSLGGQPYEQYF. Full variable domain (rest looked up from reference TRBV7-9 and TRBJ2-7): DTGVSQNPRHKITKRGQNVTFRCDPISEHNRLYWYRQTLGQGPEFLTYFQNEAQLEKSRLLSDRFSAERPKGSFSTLEIQRTEQGDSAMYLCASSLGGQPYEQYFGPGTRLTVT.

The chain recombines TRBV27 with TRBJ2-3; 7 positions agree with TRBD2. Germline V gives CDR1 MNHEY, CDR2 SMNVEV (reference sequence). This CDR3 spans 14 amino acids. V lost 10 bases to trimming and J lost 1 base; unmatched junction nucleotides: 8. The DNA of the CDR3 is TGTGCCACCGCAGCGGGAAGCGGCACAGATACGCAGTATTTT. It is translated as CATAAGSGTDTQYF.

This sequence joins TRBV27 and TRBJ2-1; D gene ambiguous. Germline CDR1 MNHEY, CDR2 SMNVEV (reference sequence). V was pared by 6 bases and J by 10 bases, with 7 bases between. The CDR3 length is 10 residues. The CDR3, as DNA: TGTGCCAGCAGCTCAGGCGAGCAGTTCTTC. Translation gives CASSSGEQFF.

This clone appeared a few times. V gene TRBV7-9 combines with J gene TRBJ1-2; D remains unclear. The CDR3 is made up of 12 amino acids. V was trimmed by 10 bases and J by 4 bases, leaving 13 bases between them. Germline CDR1 reads SEHNR; CDR2 reads FQNEAQ (reference sequence). The DNA of the CDR3 is TGTGCCATCCATACCGGGTTCTATGGCTACACCTTC. Translated, it gives CAIHTGFYGYTF.

The rearrangement joins TRBV13 to TRBJ1-1, with TRBD1 as a possible D gene (6 bases). This CDR3 comprises 15 residues. With 0 bases removed from V and 4 bases from J, the gap between germline ends came to 12 bases. Germline V lookup: CDR1 PRHDT, CDR2 FYEKMQ (reference sequence). CDR3 protein: CASSLGQGGGTEAFF. The CDR3 region has the DNA TGTGCCAGCAGCTTAGGACAGGGTGGCGGCACTGAAGCTTTCTTT. Looking up the rest from reference TRBV13 and TRBJ1-1 gives the full variable domain: AAGVIQSPRHLIKEKRETATLKCYPIPRHDTVYWYQQGPGQDPQFLISFYEKMQSDKGSIPDRFSAQQFSDYHSELNMSSLELGDSALYFCASSLGQGGGTEAFFGQGTRLTVV.

V gene TRBV28 combines with J gene TRBJ2-6, with D possibly being TRBD1 (5 bases). The germline CDR1 and CDR2 sequences are MDHEN and SYDVKM. This CDR3 is 19 amino acids long. Trimming removed 7 bases at V and 3 bases at J, with 25 bases between. CDR3 region: CASMTQSVGAGSGANVLTF. The CDR3 DNA sequence: TGTGCCAGCATGACCCAGTCGGTAGGGGCTGGTAGTGGGGCCAACGTCCTGACTTTC.

V gene TRBV7-9 combines with J gene TRBJ2-5, with D perhaps TRBD1 (6 bases). CDR3 length equals 14 residues. Trimming took 4 bases from V and 1 from J, leaving 10 bases between them. Germline lookup yields CDR1 SEHNR and CDR2 FQNEAQ (reference sequence). The CDR3 region is CASSYTTGQETQYF. The CDR3 DNA follows: TGTGCCAGCAGCTATACGACAGGCCAAGAGACCCAGTACTTC.

The rearrangement links TRBV13 to TRBJ2-5, with unresolved D. The CDR3 loop spans 14 amino acids. Per germline, CDR1 PRHDT and CDR2 FYEKMQ (reference sequence). With 2 bases removed from V and 2 bases from J, the gap between germline ends came to 9 bases. CDR3 nucleotide sequence: TGTGCCAGCAGCTTAAGGTCAGGACAAGAGACCCAGTACTTC. It codes for CASSLRSGQETQYF.

Concerning this clone: Germline is not matched at one junction end, which may reflect a read error. CDR3 sequence: CSSSLAAGNSPLHF. CDR3 DNA sequence: TGTTCCAGCAGCTTAGCGGCGGGGAATTCACCCCTCCACTTT. V gene TRBV7-9 combines with J gene TRBJ1-6; D is unresolved. From germline, CDR1 is SEHNR and CDR2 FQNEAQ (reference sequence). The CDR3 is 14 amino acids.

V usage is TRBV5-8 and J usage is TRBJ1-2, with 8 bases lining up with TRBD1. The CDR3 runs to 14 residues. Germline CDR1 SGHTS, CDR2 YDEGEE. V was clipped by 3 bases and J by 2 bases; unmatched bases: 3. CDR3 DNA: TGTGCCAGCAGCTCGTGGGACAGGAACTATGGCTACACCTTC. Its translation is CASSSWDRNYGYTF.

The DNA of the CDR3 is TGTGCCAGCAGTCAGAACAGGCTATCTTCCTACGAGCAGTACTTC. Its protein is CASSQNRLSSYEQYF. This chain uses TRBV14 with TRBJ2-7, with D perhaps TRBD1 (5 bases). Germline CDR1 is SGHDN and CDR2 is FVKESK. With 6 bases removed from V and 1 base from J, the gap between germline ends came to 16 bases. CDR3 size: 15 residues. The full variable domain, with the rest looked up from reference TRBV14 and TRBJ2-7, is EAGVTQFPSHSVIEKGQTVTLRCDPISGHDNLYWYRRVMGKEIKFLLHFVKESKQDESGMPNNRFLAERTGGTYSTLKVQPAELEDSGVYFCASSQNRLSSYEQYFGPGTRLTVT.

This clone was detected a few times. The J gene is TRBJ1-1, the V gene TRBV7-9, with D unresolved. Germline V gene data show CDR1 as SEHNR and CDR2 as FQNEAQ (reference sequence). Trimming shortened V by 5 bases and J by 1 base, and 11 bases separated the two germline ends. The CDR3 runs 14 residues. The DNA of the CDR3 is TGTGCCAGCAGCAAAAGGAGGGAGAACACTGAAGCTTTCTTT. Amino acids: CASSKRRENTEAFF.

The rearrangement joins TRBV14 to TRBJ1-5; D is possibly TRBD1 (6 bases). V was pared by 0 bases and J by 3 bases, with 21 bases between. Germline lookup yields CDR1 SGHDN and CDR2 FVKESK. The CDR3 spans 19 residues. The CDR3 loop is CASSQEILAGQPPNQPQHF. The CDR3 region has the DNA TGTGCCAGCAGCCAAGAAATACTCGCCGGACAGCCACCCAATCAGCCCCAGCATTTT.

This clone has a handful of counts. V is TRBV10-2 and J is TRBJ1-1; D remains unclear. Between the trimmed V and J ends, which lost 8 bases and 2 bases, there was a span of 12 bases. The germline V gene encodes CDR1 WSHSY and CDR2 SAAADI. The CDR3 totals 13 residues. The CDR3 spells CASVKAENTEAFF. Here the CDR3 DNA reads TGCGCCAGCGTAAAGGCGGAAAACACTGAAGCTTTCTTT.

About this clone: This CDR3 is also generated by other DNA sequences in the sample. J is TRBJ2-7 and V is TRBV7-2; 7 positions match TRBD1. Germline trimming cut 5 bases from V and 0 bases from J; bases unmatched to any gene: 7. The CDR3 length is 15 residues. From germline, CDR1 is SGHTA and CDR2 FQGNSA. The CDR3 sequence is CASSLMTGSSYEQYF. The CDR3 coding sequence is TGTGCCAGCAGCCTGATGACAGGGAGCTCCTACGAGCAGTACTTC.

This chain joins TRBV6-5 and TRBJ2-1, with 9 bases lining up with TRBD2. V shed 7 bases and J 6 bases; nucleotides not matched to a gene: 10. The length of the CDR3 is 15 residues. Per germline, CDR1 MNHEY and CDR2 SVGAGI. The CDR3 spells CASTPGASGTNEQFF. DNA for the CDR3: TGTGCCAGCACCCCCGGCGCTAGCGGGACCAATGAGCAGTTCTTC.

V is TRBV5-1 and J is TRBJ1-3; no reliable D call. This CDR3 is 13 amino acids long. CDR1 and CDR2 (germline): SGHRS, YFSETQ. Trimming stripped 4 bases from V and 9 bases from J, with 14 bases between. The CDR3 reads CASSANPPTTIYF. The CDR3 region has the DNA TGCGCCAGCAGCGCGAACCCCCCCACCACCATATATTTT.

The CDR3 sequence: CASIGGVNSPLHF. The CDR3, as DNA: TGTGCCAGTATAGGAGGGGTTAATTCACCCCTCCACTTT. The V call is TRBV19, the J call TRBJ1-6; tentatively, D is TRBD1 (5 bases). Per the germline V gene, CDR1 is LNHDA and CDR2 is SQIVND (reference sequence). CDR3 size: 13 residues. Deletions cut 7 bases from V and 6 bases from J, with 10 bases between.

The chain has TRBV6-5 and TRBJ1-1; 7 nucleotides agree with TRBD1. Germline trimming cut 4 bases from V and 1 base from J; bases unmatched to any gene: 3. CDR3 length equals 14 residues. Germline V gene data show CDR1 as MNHEY and CDR2 as SVGAGI. The CDR3, as DNA: TGTGCCAGCAGTTTGGACAGGCCGAACACTGAAGCTTTCTTT. This gives the protein CASSLDRPNTEAFF.

The CDR3 loop reads CASSPFGTTNTEAFF. DNA of the CDR3: TGTGCCAGTAGTCCCTTCGGGACAACTAACACTGAAGCTTTCTTT. V usage is TRBV19 and J usage is TRBJ1-1; D possibly corresponds to TRBD1 (6 bases). V dropped 5 bases and J dropped 2 bases, with 15 bases sitting between them. The CDR3 covers 15 residues. Germline V gene lookup returns CDR1 LNHDA and CDR2 SQIVND (reference sequence).

The chain uses TRBV27 and TRBJ2-3; D might be TRBD2 (7 bases). The CDR3 has 15 amino acids. V was shortened by 2 bases and J by 2 bases, with 11 bases between the two germline ends. Germline CDR1 MNHEY, CDR2 SMNVEV (reference sequence). DNA of the CDR3: TGTGCCAGCAGTTTAGGGGCGGGGGCCACAGATACGCAGTATTTT. Translating it yields CASSLGAGATDTQYF.